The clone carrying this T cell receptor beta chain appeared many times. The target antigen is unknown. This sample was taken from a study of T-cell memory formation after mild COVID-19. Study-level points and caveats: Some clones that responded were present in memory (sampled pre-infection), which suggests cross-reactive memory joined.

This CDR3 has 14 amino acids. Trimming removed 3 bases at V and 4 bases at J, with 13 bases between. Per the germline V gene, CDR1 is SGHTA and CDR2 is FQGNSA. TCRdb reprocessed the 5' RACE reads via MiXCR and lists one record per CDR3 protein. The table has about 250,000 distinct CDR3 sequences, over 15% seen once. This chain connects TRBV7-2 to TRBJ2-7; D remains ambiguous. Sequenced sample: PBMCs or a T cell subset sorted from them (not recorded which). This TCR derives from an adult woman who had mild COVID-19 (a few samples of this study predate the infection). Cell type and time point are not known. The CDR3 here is CASSFNWNSYEQYF. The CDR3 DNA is TGTGCCAGCAGCTTTAACTGGAACTCTTACGAGCAGTACTTC.